In its sample, the clone carrying this T cell receptor (beta chain) was seen once. Its antigen is still unknown. Germline CDR1 MNHEY, CDR2 SVGEGT. CDR3 length equals 21 residues. V was clipped by 2 bases and J by 4 bases; unmatched bases: 23. This record belongs to a study of tissue T cells after allogeneic stem cell transplantation. About the research overall: Enrolled prospectively were adult allogeneic hematopoietic cell transplant recipients whose graft-versus-host disease was steroid-refractory. Patients with graft-versus-host disease had grafts: four unmodified, three CD34-selected and T-cell-depleted.

Clones were sequenced by immunoSEQ multiplex PCR, and TCRdb holds only the in-frame ones, with some missing. In the table there are 25,000 to 35,000 clones, over 75% of which are singletons. Study-level points and caveats: The study did not identify alloreactive or antigen-specific tissue TCRs, and some clones might be persisting host cells. In patients and mice, blood and spleen missed much of tissue repertoire.

This specimen was blood, taken before transplantation. The chain uses TRBV6-2 or TRBV6-3 and TRBJ1-1; 9 positions agree with TRBD1. The sequence derives from a woman aged 18-49 years who later had graft-versus-host disease after an allogeneic stem cell transplant. The CDR3 is CASSYSISVVPGQGLGTEAFF. The CDR3 nucleotides read TGTGCCAGCAGTTACAGCATCTCCGTTGTCCCGGGACAGGGTTTGGGCACTGAAGCTTTCTTT.